This T cell receptor (beta chain) was sequenced for a study of regulatory T cells in long-lasting Graves disease. This clonotype was found many times. Indicated time point: newly diagnosed GD, antithyroid drugs for less than 3 months. From RNA extracted from PBMCs, the TCR library was made. CDR3-region Arm-PCR and iRepertoire HTBI primers produced the TCR beta libraries. MiXCR, run by TCRdb on the multiplex PCR reads, gives a single entry per CDR3 protein. The table includes about 520,000 distinct CDR3 sequences, 9.5% to 15% detected once. These data were likewise used in another study, on T cells in Graves' hyperthyroidism and ophthalmopathy.

Material: peripheral blood mononuclear cells (PBMCs), obtained at new diagnosis, from a patient treated with antithyroid drugs. The TCR was taken from a woman aged 25 to 39 with Graves disease.

Written as DNA, the CDR3 is TGTGCCAGCAGCTTAGACCCGGGAAGGGTATATGAGCAGTTCTTC. This gives the protein CASSLDPGRVYEQFF. This chain links TRBV7-2 with TRBJ2-1; possible D gene TRBD2, 5 bases. The CDR3 consists of 15 residues. Trimming left V 1 base short and J 8 bases short, with 15 bases between. The germline CDR1 and CDR2 sequences are SGHTA and FQGNSA.